The 15 T cell receptor beta chains reported below all come from one sample, sequenced in a study of cytomegalovirus exposure and HLA in healthy donors listed by TCRdb under 2017. Libraries came from the immunoSEQ multiplex PCR assay. For the multiplex PCR, a mixture combining 60 forward primers for TCR Vbeta segments and 13 reverse primers for TCR Jbeta segments was used. TCRdb took this table from immuneACCESS and kept in-frame rearrangements with V and J called. Such tables lack part of the clones; where checked against another copy, unresolved V genes explain under half of the gap, and the rest is unexplained. This sample is represented by approximately 190,000 clones; around 80% of them were singletons. The top ten clones comprise about 1.7% of the sample. Sequences were obtained from PBMCs. The receptors were gathered from a woman under 30 in good health and CMV-seronegative.

The rearrangement uses TRBV5-1 and TRBJ1-4; 9 bases agree with TRBD1. Germline CDR1 reads SGHRS; CDR2 reads YFSETQ. V lost 3 bases to trimming and J lost 3 bases; unmatched junction nucleotides: 6. CDR3 length: 16 amino acids. The CDR3 nucleotides read TGCGCCAGCAGCTACCAAACAGGGGGCCCTAATGAAAAACTGTTTTTT. Its translation: CASSYQTGGPNEKLFF.

This clone has just one count. The genes are TRBV11-2 and TRBJ2-5; D is perhaps TRBD2 (5 bases). Germline V lookup: CDR1 SGHAT, CDR2 FQNNGV. Trimming took 2 bases from V and 4 from J, leaving 26 bases between them. The CDR3 has 19 amino acids. The CDR3 bases are TGTGCCAGCAGCTTATCCTCCCTGGGCGGCGAGAGTGGAGGAGAGACCCAGTACTTC. It translates to CASSLSSLGGESGGETQYF. Full variable domain (rest looked up from reference TRBV11-2 and TRBJ2-5): EAGVAQSPRYKIIEKRQSVAFWCNPISGHATLYWYQQILGQGPKLLIQFQNNGVVDDSQLPKDRFSAERLKGVDSTLKIQPAKLEDSAVYLCASSLSSLGGESGGETQYFGPGTRLLVL.

The table lists this clone with a count of one. The chain employs TRBV5-1 and TRBJ1-1; TRBD1 matches 7 bases. Germline V gene data show CDR1 as SGHRS and CDR2 as YFSETQ. V trimming: 7 bases; J trimming: 4 bases; junction bases outside the gene matches: 7. The CDR3 extends over 13 amino acids. The DNA of the CDR3 is TGCGCCAGCGCGCAGGGGGGCGGCACTGAAGCTTTCTTT. Protein sequence: CASAQGGGTEAFF.

The V gene is TRBV5-1, the J gene TRBJ2-7, with TRBD1 identical over 9 bases. Germline lookup yields CDR1 SGHRS and CDR2 YFSETQ. With V trimmed by 4 bases and J by 3 bases, 17 bases remained unmatched. There are 18 residues in the CDR3. CDR3 sequence reads: CASSTGGGQGSLGYEQYV. The CDR3 DNA sequence: TGCGCCAGCAGCACAGGGGGGGGACAGGGATCCTTGGGCTACGAGCAGTACGTC.

The V and J genes are TRBV6-1 and TRBJ2-5, with 8 bases aligning to TRBD1. Germline-derived CDR1 and CDR2 are MNHNS and SASEGT. The CDR3 spans 15 residues. Trimming removed 3 bases from V and 4 bases from J; junction bases left unmatched: 7. The CDR3 region has the DNA TGTGCCAGCAGTGACGGACAGGGTCACTCAGAGACCCAGTACTTC. Translated, it gives CASSDGQGHSETQYF.

The V gene is TRBV7-7, the J gene TRBJ2-1, with D possibly being TRBD2 (5 bases). The CDR3 totals 13 residues. V gave up 4 bases and J gave up 12 bases, with 16 bases separating them. From germline, CDR1 is SSHAT and CDR2 FNYEAQ (reference sequence). The CDR3 sequence: CASSSDFLTGQFF. The CDR3 DNA reads TGTGCCAGCAGCTCGGACTTTTTGACGGGGCAGTTCTTC. The whole variable domain, remainder taken from reference TRBV7-7 and TRBJ2-1, is GAGVSQSPRYKVTKRGQDVTLRCDPISSHATLYWYQQALGQGPEFLTYFNYEAQPDKSGLPSDRFSAERPEGSISTLTIQRTEQRDSAMYRCASSSDFLTGQFFGPGTRLTVL.

V usage is TRBV19 and J usage is TRBJ2-1; 7 bases map to TRBD2. The CDR3 is 15 residues long. Trimming removed 3 bases from V and 0 bases from J; junction bases left unmatched: 2. CDR1 is LNHDA and CDR2 is SQIVND in the germline V gene (reference sequence). The CDR3 loop is CASSIIAGSYNEQFF. The CDR3 region has the DNA TGTGCCAGTAGTATCATAGCGGGCTCCTACAATGAGCAGTTCTTC.

The sample holds a few counts of this clone. The chain carries TRBV28 and TRBJ2-7, with TRBD2 matching over 14 bases. This CDR3 is built from 18 residues. The ends lost 4 bases at V and 1 base at J; junction bases unmatched: 9. Per germline, CDR1 MDHEN and CDR2 SYDVKM. DNA for the CDR3: TGTGCCAGCAGTTCCGGGACTAGCGGGAGCCTATTATCCTACGAGCAGTACTTC. It encodes CASSSGTSGSLLSYEQYF.

This clone was picked up a small number of times. The chain recombines TRBV7-8 with TRBJ1-5; 9 nucleotides agree with TRBD1. Germline V CDR1 and CDR2: SGHVS, FQNEAQ. The CDR3 is made up of 16 amino acids. The ends lost 4 bases at V and 2 bases at J; junction bases unmatched: 6. CDR3 loop: CASSSQGAGGNQPQHF. The CDR3 DNA is TGTGCCAGCAGCTCACAGGGGGCTGGGGGCAATCAGCCCCAGCATTTT.

The chain recombines TRBV6-6 with TRBJ2-1, with 10 bases lining up with TRBD2. Trimming removed 5 bases from V and 5 bases from J; junction bases left unmatched: 6. This CDR3 is 15 amino acids long. From germline, CDR1 is MNHNY and CDR2 SVGAGI (reference sequence). Here the CDR3 reads CASSTEREGHNEQFF. The CDR3 DNA reads as TGTGCCAGCAGTACAGAGCGGGAGGGCCACAATGAGCAGTTCTTC.

In the case of this clone: The junction departs from the called germline gene at one end, perhaps through a read error. This sequence joins TRBV7-9 and TRBJ2-1, with D uncertain. Per the germline V gene, CDR1 is SEHNR and CDR2 is FQNEAQ (reference sequence). This CDR3 contains 11 residues. The chain's CDR3 is CSSSLFIEQFF. The CDR3 DNA follows: TGTTCCAGCAGCTTGTTCATCGAGCAGTTCTTC.

In regard to this clone: Different DNA sequences within this sample yield the same CDR3. In nucleotides, the CDR3 is TGTGCCAGCTCACCCGGCGGGACTAACTATGGCTACACCTTC. It codes for CASSPGGTNYGYTF. This chain links TRBV18 with TRBJ1-2; unclear D gene. V was cut by 3 bases and J by 0 bases, with 8 bases left in between. In germline, CDR1 is KGHSH, CDR2 LQKENI. CDR3 length: 14 residues.

The J gene is TRBJ2-5, the V gene TRBV5-4; TRBD2 matches 7 bases. Germline CDR1 is SGHNT and CDR2 is YYREEE (reference sequence). CDR3 length: 15 residues. Unmatched junction bases numbered 9, after V lost 2 bases and J lost 5 bases. CDR3 region: CASSFGGRADETQYF. In DNA, the CDR3 is TGTGCCAGCAGCTTCGGGGGGAGGGCCGACGAGACCCAGTACTTC.

CDR3 in DNA: TGTGCCAGCAGCTATACGACTAGCCTATACAATGAGCAGTTCTTC. Amino acid sequence: CASSYTTSLYNEQFF. The chain uses TRBV7-6 and TRBJ2-1; 7 bases are shared with TRBD2. Germline lookup yields CDR1 SGHVS and CDR2 FNYEAQ. The CDR3 consists of 15 residues. J was trimmed by 4 bases and V by 4 bases; bases with no gene match: 7.

The V gene is TRBV28, the J gene TRBJ2-7; 7 nucleotides line up with TRBD1. With 7 bases clipped from V and 0 bases from J, the junction kept 9 bases outside the gene matches. Looked up from germline, CDR1 is MDHEN and CDR2 is SYDVKM. The CDR3 sequence is 15 residues long. The CDR3 coding sequence is TGTGCCAGCAAACTCGGGACAGTCTCCTCCTACGAGCAGTACTTC. Protein product: CASKLGTVSSYEQYF.